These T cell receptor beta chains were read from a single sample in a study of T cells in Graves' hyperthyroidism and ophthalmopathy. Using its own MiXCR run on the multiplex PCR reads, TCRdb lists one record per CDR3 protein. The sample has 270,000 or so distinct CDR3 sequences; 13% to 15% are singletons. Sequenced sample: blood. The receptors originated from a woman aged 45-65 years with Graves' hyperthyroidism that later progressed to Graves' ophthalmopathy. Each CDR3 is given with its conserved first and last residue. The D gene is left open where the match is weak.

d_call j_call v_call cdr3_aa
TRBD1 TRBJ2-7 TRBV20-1 CSAGQGMREQYF
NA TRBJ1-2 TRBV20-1 CSARDLIGGFSRSWGYTF
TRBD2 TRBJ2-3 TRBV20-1 CSATPLAGYTDTQYF
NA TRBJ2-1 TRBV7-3 CASSPLNGDEQFF
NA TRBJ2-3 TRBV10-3 CAISESQDTQYF
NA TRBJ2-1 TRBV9 CASSARVSGPLPEQFF
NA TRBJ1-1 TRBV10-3 CAISGQGLSEAFF
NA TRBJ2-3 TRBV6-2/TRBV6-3 CATKKSSADTQYF
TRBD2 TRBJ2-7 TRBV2 CASGRLAGGYEQYF
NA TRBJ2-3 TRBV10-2 CASSSGTAIVDTQYF
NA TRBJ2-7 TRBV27 CASSSPGQRSYEQYF
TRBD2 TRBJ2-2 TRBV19 CASSTRTSGNTGELFF
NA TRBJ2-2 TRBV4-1 CASSQPWGTGELFF
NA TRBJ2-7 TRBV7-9 CASSPSPRGAPYEQYF
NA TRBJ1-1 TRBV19 CASTQVKNTEAFF
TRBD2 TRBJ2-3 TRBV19 CASSSSGGVDTQYF
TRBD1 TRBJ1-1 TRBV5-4 CASSPNWDREAFF
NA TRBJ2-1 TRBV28 CASSFLLAQFF
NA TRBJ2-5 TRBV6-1 CASRETLRGLETQYF
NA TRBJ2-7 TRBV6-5 CASSYSSPRGGVYEQYF
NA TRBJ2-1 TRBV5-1 CASSLSASGNEQFF
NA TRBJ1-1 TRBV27 CASSLGRGRNTEAFF
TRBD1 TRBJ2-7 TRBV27 CASSPSFGQGLNEQYF
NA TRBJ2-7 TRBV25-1 CASSGTKNYEQYF
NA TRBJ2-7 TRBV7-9 CASRDVNEQYF
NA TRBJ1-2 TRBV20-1 CSARDPRGSGGYTF
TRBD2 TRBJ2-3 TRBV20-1 CSALGTSGEADTQYF
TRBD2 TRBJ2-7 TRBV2 CASRGGRSRYEQYF
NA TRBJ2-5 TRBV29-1 CSVEPQLQETQYF
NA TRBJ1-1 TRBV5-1 CASSLRGGVSEAFF